This TCR beta chain derives from a study of OX40 agonist ivuxolimab in advanced cancers. About the research overall: Among those enrolled, mean age was approximately 60 years (range 23 to 79) and 82.7% were male. One hepatocellular carcinoma and a couple of cutaneous melanoma patients partially responded. Study-wide points: Also present in some nonresponders was a low level of normalized T-cell clonal expansion. At 0.1 to 3.0 mg/kg and by week 6, clonal expansion occurred in CD4+ and CD8+ blood T cells.

The V gene's germline CDR1 is WNHNN and CDR2 SYGVQD (reference sequence). The CDR3 loop spans 15 amino acids. The V gene lost 2 bases and the J gene lost 5 bases, with 12 bases spanning the gap. This clone came up once. Its antigen is not known. TCRdb keeps only in-frame clones here, not all; method: immunoSEQ multiplex PCR. The sample yields about 67,000 clones, about nine tenths seen once. The J gene is TRBJ2-2, the V gene TRBV10-1; D gene unclear. This TCR derives from an adult with an advanced solid tumor such as melanoma, head and neck, liver or kidney cancer. The starting material was CD4+ or CD8+ T cells sorted from blood, obtained in a trial of the OX40 agonist ivuxolimab. The CDR3 DNA reads TGCGCCAGCAGTGAGAAGCACAACAGAACCGGGGAGCTGTTTTTT. This sequence encodes CASSEKHNRTGELFF.